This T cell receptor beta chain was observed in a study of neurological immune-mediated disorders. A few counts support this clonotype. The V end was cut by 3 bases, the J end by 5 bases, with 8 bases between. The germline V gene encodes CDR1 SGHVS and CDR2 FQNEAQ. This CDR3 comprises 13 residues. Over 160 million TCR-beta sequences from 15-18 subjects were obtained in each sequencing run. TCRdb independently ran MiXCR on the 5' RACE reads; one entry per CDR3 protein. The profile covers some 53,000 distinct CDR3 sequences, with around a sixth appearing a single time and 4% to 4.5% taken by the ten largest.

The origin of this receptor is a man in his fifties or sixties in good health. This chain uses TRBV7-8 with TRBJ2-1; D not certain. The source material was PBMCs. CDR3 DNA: TGTGCCAGCAGCTTGAGCCTTAACAATGAGCAGTTCTTC. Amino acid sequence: CASSLSLNNEQFF.